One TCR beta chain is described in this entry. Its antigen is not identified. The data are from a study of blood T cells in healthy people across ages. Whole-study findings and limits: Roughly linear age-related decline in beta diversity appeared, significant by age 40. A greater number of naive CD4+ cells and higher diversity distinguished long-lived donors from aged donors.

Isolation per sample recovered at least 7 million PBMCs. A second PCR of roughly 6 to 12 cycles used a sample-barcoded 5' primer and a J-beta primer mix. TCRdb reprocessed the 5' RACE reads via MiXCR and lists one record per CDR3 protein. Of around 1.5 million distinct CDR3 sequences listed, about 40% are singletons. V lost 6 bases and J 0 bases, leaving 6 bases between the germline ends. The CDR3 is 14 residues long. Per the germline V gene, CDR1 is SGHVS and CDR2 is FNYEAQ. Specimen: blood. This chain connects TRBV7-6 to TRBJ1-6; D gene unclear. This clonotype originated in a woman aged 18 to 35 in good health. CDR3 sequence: CASRTSSYNSPLHF. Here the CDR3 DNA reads TGTGCCAGCAGGACGTCCTCCTATAATTCACCCCTCCACTTT. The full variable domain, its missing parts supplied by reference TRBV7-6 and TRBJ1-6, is GAGVSQSPRYKVTKRGQDVALRCDPISGHVSLYWYRQALGQGPEFLTYFNYEAQQDKSGLPNDRFSAERPEGSISTLTIQRTEQRDSAMYRCASRTSSYNSPLHFGNGTRLTVT.